Below, 26 T cell receptor beta chains from the same sample are listed, as sequenced in a study of blood T cells in healthy people across ages. Primed by a sample-barcoded 5' primer and a J-beta primer mix, a second PCR proceeded for 7 to 11 cycles. Each CDR3 protein is one row after TCRdb ran MiXCR on the 5' RACE reads. In the table there are just over 1 million distinct CDR3 sequences, 45% of which are singletons. Sequencing used blood. These receptors originate from a woman aged 60-70 years in good health.

The chain employs TRBV27 and TRBJ1-5; 8 positions agree with TRBD1. V shed 8 bases, J shed 9 bases, and the junction held 15 bases outside the gene matches. CDR3 length equals 15 residues. Germline CDR1 is MNHEY and CDR2 is SMNVEV (reference sequence). The CDR3 sequence is CASGPRGQGQGPQHF. CDR3 sequence (DNA): TGTGCCAGCGGGCCTCGCGGACAGGGCCAGGGGCCCCAGCATTTT.

The V gene is TRBV4-1, the J gene TRBJ1-5, with D unresolved. CDR3 length equals 13 residues. V was trimmed by 4 bases and J by 7 bases, leaving 11 bases between them. Looked up from germline, CDR1 is MGHRA and CDR2 is YSYEKL. DNA of the CDR3: TGCGCCAGCAGCCCCCGGGAAGGGCAGCCCCAGCATTTT. It specifies CASSPREGQPQHF.

This clonotype was seen a few times. The rearrangement uses TRBV12-3 or TRBV12-4 and TRBJ1-2; D remains unclear. The CDR3 has 12 residues. Trimming pared 1 base from V and 7 bases from J, leaving 7 bases between. The DNA of the CDR3 is TGTGCCAGCAGTTTAGGGGTTAGTGGCTACACCTTC. Residues: CASSLGVSGYTF.

A remark on this clonotype: This could be a read error, since a much larger clone is one nucleotide away. The rearrangement uses TRBV30 and TRBJ2-7, with D possibly TRBD2 on 8 matching bases. The CDR3 covers 11 residues. Per germline, CDR1 GTSNPN and CDR2 SVGIG (reference sequence). CDR3: CVGRGPYEQYF. The CDR3 DNA reads as TGTGTCGGGAGGGGGCCCTACGAGCAGTACTTC.

This clonotype was detected many times. The chain couples TRBV6-6 to TRBJ2-7; D is uncertain. The CDR3 covers 12 residues. Trimming removed 2 bases at V and 5 bases at J, with 7 bases between. The germline gives CDR1 MNHNY, CDR2 SVGAGI (reference sequence). The CDR3 DNA follows: TGTGCCAGCAGTTACAGTCAGGACGAGCAGTACTTC. Amino acids: CASSYSQDEQYF.

This clonotype was seen more than once but under ten times. The chain has TRBV10-3 and TRBJ2-7; TRBD1 matches at 7 bases. Germline CDR1 reads ENHRY; CDR2 reads SYGVKD. The CDR3 has 17 amino acids. Germline trimming cut 1 base from V and 6 bases from J; bases unmatched to any gene: 15. The CDR3 nucleotides read TGTGCCATCAGTGAGTGGGGTGGGACAGTCCACGAAGGCGAGCAGTACTTC. It encodes CAISEWGGTVHEGEQYF.

The chain carries TRBV24-1 and TRBJ1-2; no firm D call. Trimming stripped 4 bases from V and 4 bases from J, with 6 bases between. CDR3 length: 12 amino acids. Germline assignment: CDR1 KGHDR and CDR2 SFDVKD. CDR3 coding DNA: TGTGCCACCAGTGACCGGATCTATGGCTACACCTTC. Its protein is CATSDRIYGYTF.

This clonotype was seen a few times. This chain connects TRBV7-3 to TRBJ2-5; D gene ambiguous. Deletions cut 2 bases from V and 0 bases from J, with 7 bases between. Germline values: CDR1 SGHTA, CDR2 FQGTGA. CDR3 length equals 14 residues. The CDR3 DNA sequence: TGTGCCAGCAGCTTAGGATCTAACCAAGAGACCCAGTACTTC. This translates into CASSLGSNQETQYF.

This chain connects TRBV7-9 to TRBJ2-7; D is perhaps TRBD2 (5 bases). CDR3 length: 15 residues. Trimming stripped 1 base from V and 0 bases from J, with 10 bases between. Germline-derived CDR1 and CDR2 are SEHNR and FQNEAQ (reference sequence). The CDR3 loop is CASSLEGGHSYEQYF. CDR3 DNA sequence: TGTGCCAGCAGCTTAGAAGGCGGGCACTCCTACGAGCAGTACTTC.

Turning to this clonotype: Given a much more abundant clone one base away, this may be a read error. V and J are TRBV9 and TRBJ2-1; 7 bases align to TRBD2. The CDR3 has 17 residues. V was pared by 0 bases and J by 4 bases, with 10 bases of the junction left unmatched. Per the germline V gene, CDR1 is SGDLS and CDR2 is YYNGEE. CDR3 sequence (DNA): TGTGCCAGCAGCGTAGATCCGACTAGCAGGATTTACAATGAGCAGTTCTTC. Residues: CASSVDPTSRIYNEQFF.

This rearrangement joins TRBV29-1 to TRBJ2-1; 8 bases fit TRBD2. Trimming took 6 bases from V and 2 from J; bases not matched to a gene: 6. From germline, CDR1 is SQVTM and CDR2 ANQGSEA. CDR3 length equals 14 residues. The CDR3 here is CSVHREGPYNEQFF. In DNA, the CDR3 is TGCAGCGTCCATCGGGAGGGCCCCTACAATGAGCAGTTCTTC.

To note about this clonotype: At one boundary the junction diverges from the germline segment, which might be a read error. The chain combines TRBV5-1 with TRBJ2-7; unclear D gene. CDR3 length: 12 residues. In germline, CDR1 is SGHRS, CDR2 YFSETQ. The CDR3 DNA sequence: TGCGCCGGCAGCTTAAGTGGATACGAGCAGTACTTC. This gives the protein CAGSLSGYEQYF.

The chain carries TRBV10-1 and TRBJ2-7; possibly TRBD2 for D (5 bases). This CDR3 comprises 14 residues. Germline assignment: CDR1 WNHNN and CDR2 SYGVQD (reference sequence). Trimming took 7 bases from V and 7 from J, leaving 20 bases between them. The CDR3 sequence: CASNAGPIHSEQYF. The CDR3 DNA follows: TGCGCCAGCAACGCGGGTCCTATCCACAGTGAGCAGTACTTC.

This clonotype has a handful of counts. Since a much larger clone is just one base distant, this may be a read error. The chain is built from TRBV6-2 or TRBV6-3 and TRBJ2-5, with 13 bases fitting TRBD2. The V and J ends lost 6 bases and 11 bases, in that order; junction bases with no gene match: 27. Germline CDR1 MNHEY, CDR2 SVGEGT. The CDR3 runs 20 residues. The CDR3 region is CASSSPLGTSGTRRGDEQYF. CDR3 nucleotide sequence: TGTGCCAGCAGCTCCCCGCTAGGGACTAGCGGGACCCGACGGGGGGATGAGCAGTACTTC.

This clonotype showed up just a few times. This CDR3 reads CASSQVRQPTYEQYF. CDR3 sequence (DNA): TGCGCCAGCAGCCAAGTAAGGCAGCCGACCTACGAGCAGTACTTC. This sequence joins TRBV4-1 and TRBJ2-7; no clear D gene. The CDR3 covers 15 residues. Germline V gives CDR1 MGHRA, CDR2 YSYEKL. V lost 1 base, J lost 2 bases, and 12 bases lay in between.

This clonotype was seen more than once but under ten times. The CDR3 region has the DNA TGCGCCAGCACGCCGGGACAGGAGTCCTACGAGCAGTACTTC. This translates into CASTPGQESYEQYF. The V call is TRBV5-1, the J call TRBJ2-7; 8 nucleotides line up with TRBD1. This CDR3 contains 14 residues. The germline V gene encodes CDR1 SGHRS and CDR2 YFSETQ. J was trimmed by 1 base and V by 6 bases; bases with no gene match: 6.

J is TRBJ2-3 and V is TRBV5-1; D remains ambiguous. Germline CDR1 SGHRS, CDR2 YFSETQ. V was clipped by 0 bases and J by 5 bases, with 7 bases between them. There are 13 residues in the CDR3. CDR3 protein: CASSLARLDTQYF. The DNA for the CDR3 is TGCGCCAGCAGCTTGGCGCGGCTAGATACGCAGTATTTT.

This chain uses TRBV29-1 with TRBJ1-2; a weak D match, TRBD1 (6 bases). This CDR3 contains 16 residues. CDR1 is SQVTM and CDR2 is ANQGSEA in the germline V gene. V was cut by 4 bases and J by 4 bases, with 22 bases left in between. CDR3 sequence (DNA): TGCAGCGTTGGGGGGGGCCTGGGGACCCCCCTCTATGGCTACACCTTC. Translation: CSVGGGLGTPLYGYTF.

This clonotype was seen a handful of times. The V gene is TRBV6-2 or TRBV6-3, the J gene TRBJ2-1; tentative D call: TRBD2 (5 bases). Deletions cut 0 bases from V and 0 bases from J, with 9 bases between. Germline V gene data show CDR1 as MNHEY and CDR2 as SVGEGT. CDR3 size: 16 residues. DNA for the CDR3: TGTGCCAGCAGTTACTCGGCGGGCAGCTCCTACAATGAGCAGTTCTTC. Translating gives CASSYSAGSSYNEQFF.

This rearrangement joins TRBV28 to TRBJ2-7, with TRBD1 as a possible D gene (6 bases). The V end lost 8 bases, the J end lost 4 bases, and 21 bases lay between the germline ends. Germline-derived CDR1 and CDR2 are MDHEN and SYDVKM. The CDR3 is 15 amino acids. CDR3 in DNA: TGTGCCAGCGCCATTCGGGGCAGGGGATCTTACGAGCAGTACTTC. This translates into CASAIRGRGSYEQYF.

This clonotype was picked up one time. The chain is built from TRBV13 and TRBJ2-1; D possibly uses TRBD1 or TRBD2 (5 bases each). Germline assignment: CDR1 PRHDT and CDR2 FYEKMQ (reference sequence). The CDR3 extends over 16 amino acids. The V and J ends lost 5 bases and 3 bases respectively, with 17 bases between them. This chain's CDR3 is CASSLRRSGRYNEQFF. CDR3 sequence (DNA): TGTGCCAGCAGCCTAAGGAGGTCAGGGCGCTACAATGAGCAGTTCTTC.

This clonotype was counted a few times. The chain uses TRBV2 and TRBJ2-7, with unresolved D. CDR1 is SNHLY, CDR2 FYNNEI, per germline. The CDR3 runs 14 residues. The V end was cut by 0 bases, the J end by 4 bases, with 10 bases between. In nucleotides, the CDR3 is TGTGCCAGCAGTGAAGCGGATTCTCCATACGAGCAGTACTTC. Its translation: CASSEADSPYEQYF.

This clonotype was found many times. The chain recombines TRBV5-1 with TRBJ2-4; 9 nucleotides line up with TRBD2. Looked up from germline, CDR1 is SGHRS and CDR2 is YFSETQ. Trimming cost V 0 bases and J 0 bases; bases outside gene matches: 7. The CDR3 sequence is 18 residues long. The CDR3 DNA sequence: TGCGCCAGCAGCTTGGTTAGCGGGAGTCCCTCAGCCAAAAACATTCAGTACTTC. Translating it yields CASSLVSGSPSAKNIQYF.

The V and J genes are TRBV5-6 and TRBJ2-1, with 12 positions matching TRBD2. The CDR3 runs 14 residues. V lost 3 bases and J lost 9; bases outside the gene matches: 4. Germline assignment: CDR1 SGHDT and CDR2 YYEEEE. The CDR3 bases are TGTGCCAGCAGCTCGGGACTAGCGGGCCGTGAGCAGTTCTTC. Residues: CASSSGLAGREQFF.

The V and J genes are TRBV12-3 or TRBV12-4 and TRBJ2-4; the D is unclear. Trimming cost V 4 bases and J 0 bases, with 10 bases left between them. There are 15 residues in the CDR3. The chain's CDR3 is CASSWRNLAKNIQYF. The CDR3 nucleotides are TGTGCCAGCAGTTGGCGTAACTTAGCCAAAAACATTCAGTACTTC.

V gene TRBV20-1 combines with J gene TRBJ2-5; D is perhaps TRBD2 (6 bases). The CDR3 consists of 14 residues. Trimming pared 5 bases from V and 11 bases from J, leaving 24 bases between. Per germline, CDR1 DFQATT and CDR2 SNEGSKA (reference sequence). CDR3 in DNA: TGCAGTGCTGCCCAAACTAGCCCCCACAATGAGCAGTACTTC. This sequence encodes CSAAQTSPHNEQYF.